A selection of T cell receptor beta chains follows, all from one sample in a study of long-term antiretroviral therapy in people with HIV. Produced via immunoSEQ multiplex PCR; TCRdb's table is partial and in-frame only. The sample lists about 20,000 clones; around 80% were seen once. Sequencing used unsorted PBMCs, obtained 2.9 years after starting antiretroviral therapy. These receptors came from a woman in her twenties or thirties with HIV. Each CDR3 is given with its conserved first and last residue. A D gene is named only where the DNA matches it firmly. Clone size appears in some rows only: once, few, many, or a class for an expanded clone.

d_call j_call clone_size v_call cdr3_nt cdr3_aa
. TRBJ1-4 once TRBV27 TGTGCCAGCAGTTTATCCCCCGGGTCGGGTTATGAAAAACTGTTTTTT CASSLSPGSGYEKLFF
. TRBJ1-4 . TRBV5-6 TGTGCCAGCAGCCCTCCGAAAGGGGTTGGTGTAACTAATGAAAAACTGTTTTTT CASSPPKGVGVTNEKLFF
. TRBJ1-5 . TRBV2 TGTGCCAGCAGGAAGGACGGAGACAATCAGCCCCAGCATTTT CASRKDGDNQPQHF
TRBD1 TRBJ2-4 . TRBV5-5 TGTGCCAGCAGCGCCGGGACAGGGAATAGTGTAGCCAAAAACATTCAGTACTTC CASSAGTGNSVAKNIQYF
TRBD1 TRBJ1-1 . TRBV9 TGTGCCAGCAGCGTAGGGGGGACAGGGAATACTGAAGCTTTCTTT CASSVGGTGNTEAFF
. TRBJ2-7 . TRBV23-1 TGCGCCAGCAGTCAATCGTGTCTAGGTATCCTCGAGCAGTACTTC CASSQSCLGILEQYF
. TRBJ1-2 . TRBV7-9 TGTGCCAGCAGCTTAGGCGGCCAGGTCTATGGCTACACCTTC CASSLGGQVYGYTF
. TRBJ1-4 . TRBV27 TGTGCCAGCAGGCCCTTATCGGGGGGGCGCGGTGAAAAACTGTTTTTT CASRPLSGGRGEKLFF
TRBD1 TRBJ1-1 . TRBV5-5 TGTGCCAGCAGCTTGGGCAGGGGGCTGGACACTGAAGCTTTCTTT CASSLGRGLDTEAFF
TRBD2 TRBJ2-3 . TRBV25-1 TGTGCCAGCAGTGTGCCTAGCGGGGGGGTTGATACGCAGTATTTT CASSVPSGGVDTQYF
. TRBJ1-2 once TRBV7-3 TGTGCCAGCAGCCTTGGCACAGGCTATGGCTACACCTTC CASSLGTGYGYTF
TRBD1 TRBJ1-1 . TRBV9 TGTGCCAGCAGCTCCCGCAGGGGGCTAAACACTGAAGCTTTCTTT CASSSRRGLNTEAFF
. TRBJ1-1 . TRBV27 TGTGCCAGCAGTTTAGCGGGAAGAGGGGGAAATACTGAAGCTTTCTTT CASSLAGRGGNTEAFF
. TRBJ2-5 . TRBV6-5 TGTGCCAGCAGTTACATCGGGGTCCGGCTAGGGGAGACCCAGTACTTC CASSYIGVRLGETQYF
TRBD1 TRBJ1-2 few TRBV29-1 TGCAGCGTTCAACCAAACAGGGGATTTCTCCTTGGCTACACCTTC CSVQPNRGFLLGYTF
. TRBJ1-2 few TRBV4-2 TGTGCCAGCAGCCAAGATATCCAGGGCGCTGGCTACACCTTC CASSQDIQGAGYTF
. TRBJ2-3 . TRBV6-1 TGTGCCAGCCAGGTCGGGCCCGGGGATACGCAGTATTTT CASQVGPGDTQYF
. TRBJ2-1 . TRBV9 TGTGCCAGCAGCGTAGGGAGCGGCGCCTACAATGAGCAGTTCTTC CASSVGSGAYNEQFF
TRBD1 TRBJ2-1 once TRBV30 TGTGCCTGGAGTTCGCGACAGGGGGCGGTCCGGTACAATGAGCAGTTCTTC CAWSSRQGAVRYNEQFF
TRBD1 TRBJ1-6 . TRBV15 TGTGCCACCAGAATACAGGGGTATAATTCACCCCTCCACTTT CATRIQGYNSPLHF
TRBD1 TRBJ1-4 . TRBV7-6 TGTGCCAGCAGCCCGGACAGGGTAGATGAAAAACTGTTTTTT CASSPDRVDEKLFF
. TRBJ1-1 . TRBV18 TGTGCCAGCTCACTTTGGGCTTCGGAAGTTGAAGCTTTCTTT CASSLWASEVEAFF
. TRBJ1-1 . TRBV2 TGTGCCAGCAGTGACTTAGGAGTTATGAACACTGAAGCTTTCTTT CASSDLGVMNTEAFF
. TRBJ2-7 . TRBV29-1 TGCAGCGTCCTCTATGGTGGCTACGAGCAGTACTTC CSVLYGGYEQYF
. TRBJ1-5 . TRBV5-5 TGTGCCAGCAGCTTGGTCGATCAGCCCCAGCATTTT CASSLVDQPQHF
TRBD1 TRBJ2-2 few TRBV7-8 TGTGCCAGCAGCTTGTCCTCAGGGGGCACCGGGGAGCTGTTTTTT CASSLSSGGTGELFF
. TRBJ1-1 . TRBV25-1 TGTGCCAGCAGTGAACAGAACACTGAAGCTTTCTTT CASSEQNTEAFF
TRBD2 TRBJ2-1 . TRBV5-1 TGCGCCAGCAGCTTGGTCAGCCGGGGGGGTTCCTACAATGAGCAGTTCTTC CASSLVSRGGSYNEQFF
. TRBJ1-3 once TRBV11-2 TGTGCCAGCAGCTTATTTTTAAGCTCTGGAAACACCATATATTTT CASSLFLSSGNTIYF
. TRBJ1-2 few TRBV7-9 TGTGCCAGCAGCGATACTAACTATGGCTACACCTTC CASSDTNYGYTF
. TRBJ1-5 few TRBV9 TGTGCCAGCGGTATACAGGGAGGAAATCAGCCCCAGCATTTT CASGIQGGNQPQHF
. TRBJ2-5 . TRBV7-7 TGTGCCAGCAGCTTAGCGCCCCGGGAGACCCAGTACTTC CASSLAPRETQYF